This T cell receptor beta chain originates from a study of blood T cell repertoires in COVID-19. About the study: Researchers got acute and convalescent COVID-19 samples from the United States, Italy and Spain.

Only in-frame clones appear in the TCRdb table, and some are missing; sequencing was by immunoSEQ multiplex PCR. The table includes 40,000 to 55,000 clones, roughly 80% detected once. Cohort placement rested on clinical history that participants reported themselves. CDR1 is LNHDA, CDR2 SQIVND, per germline (reference sequence). V was cut by 6 bases and J by 6 bases, with 11 bases left in between. The CDR3 runs to 12 residues. The receptor comes from a woman in her fifties or sixties with acute COVID-19. The rearrangement links TRBV19 to TRBJ2-5; D perhaps matches TRBD2 (6 bases). The material sequenced was PBMCs or T cells enriched from blood (not recorded which). CDR3 sequence reads: CASRGDSQTQYF. For the CDR3, the DNA is TGTGCCAGTAGGGGGGACTCGCAGACCCAGTACTTC.